These 12 T cell receptor beta chains originate from one sample sequenced in a study of blood T cell repertoires in COVID-19. Sequenced by immunoSEQ multiplex PCR; TCRdb stores in-frame clones only, minus some. This repertoire shows 210,000 or so clones, roughly 90% found once; its top ten account for roughly 3.2%. Sequenced sample: PBMCs or T cells enriched from blood (not recorded which). Receptors originate from a woman between 45 and 65 years old in a cohort exposed to, infected with or recovered from COVID-19 (not recorded which).

This chain uses TRBV7-2 with TRBJ1-4; 9 bases are shared with TRBD1. Germline lookup yields CDR1 SGHTA and CDR2 FQGNSA. Unmatched junction bases numbered 8, after V lost 5 bases and J lost 7 bases. The CDR3 loop spans 15 amino acids. This CDR3 is CASSAWTGAGEKLFF. The DNA of the CDR3 is TGTGCCAGCAGCGCTTGGACAGGGGCAGGTGAAAAACTGTTTTTT.

The chain uses TRBV24-1 and TRBJ1-2, with 10 bases lining up with TRBD1. V was pared by 4 bases and J by 4 bases, with 5 bases of the junction left unmatched. CDR1 is KGHDR, CDR2 SFDVKD, per germline. The CDR3 is 15 residues long. As DNA, the CDR3 is TGTGCCACCAGTGAAAAGGGACAGGGGCGCTATGGCTACACCTTC. Translated, it gives CATSEKGQGRYGYTF.

This chain joins TRBV6-5 and TRBJ1-2, with D maybe TRBD1 (6 bases). The germline gives CDR1 MNHEY, CDR2 SVGAGI. V was trimmed by 2 bases and J by 8 bases, leaving 18 bases between them. The CDR3 consists of 15 residues. This chain's CDR3 is CASSYAILQGRGYTF. CDR3 bases: TGTGCCAGCAGTTACGCCATTCTTCAGGGGAGAGGCTACACCTTC.

The CDR3 DNA sequence: TGTGCCAGCAGCCCGAGGCCTGGACAGGGTAAGGTCGAGCAGTACTTC. It encodes CASSPRPGQGKVEQYF. The rearrangement joins TRBV7-9 to TRBJ2-7, with 8 nucleotides matching TRBD1. Germline V gene sequence: CDR1 SEHNR, CDR2 FQNEAQ (reference sequence). The CDR3 runs 16 residues. V shed 5 bases and J 6 bases; nucleotides not matched to a gene: 15.

The V and J genes are TRBV3-1 (or the pseudogene TRBV3-2) and TRBJ1-3, with 8 bases identical to TRBD1. The length of the CDR3 is 14 residues. J gave up 4 bases and V 3 bases, and 2 bases lay outside the gene matches. Germline V gene data show CDR1 as LGHDT and CDR2 as YNNKEL (reference sequence). The CDR3 loop is CASSHGQGGNTIYF. Here the CDR3 DNA reads TGTGCCAGCAGCCACGGACAGGGAGGAAACACCATATATTTT.

This rearrangement joins TRBV4-1 to TRBJ2-2; 7 positions agree with TRBD1. The trim removed 2 bases at V and 2 bases at J, leaving 5 bases unmatched. The CDR3 is made up of 16 amino acids. The germline V gene encodes CDR1 MGHRA and CDR2 YSYEKL. The CDR3 region has the DNA TGCGCCAGCAGCCAAAACAGGGGCCCAAACACCGGGGAGCTGTTTTTT. This translates into CASSQNRGPNTGELFF.

This clone appeared a single time. This chain joins TRBV18 and TRBJ2-7, with 8 bases fitting TRBD1. Germline V gene sequence: CDR1 KGHSH, CDR2 LQKENI. The CDR3 is 18 residues long. V lost 3 bases to trimming and J lost 2 bases; unmatched junction nucleotides: 15. The CDR3 nucleotides read TGTGCCAGCTCACCGCCGGGACAGGCGGGCTTGCGCGCCTACGAGCAGTACTTC. The encoded protein is CASSPPGQAGLRAYEQYF.

This clone was recorded only once. Here the CDR3 reads CASSPFEVANGYTF. The CDR3 DNA reads TGCGCCAGCAGCCCTTTTGAGGTCGCGAATGGCTACACCTTC. The genes are TRBV5-1 and TRBJ1-2; the D is unclear. The CDR3 consists of 14 residues. V dropped 4 bases and J dropped 6 bases, with 16 bases sitting between them. Germline lookup yields CDR1 SGHRS and CDR2 YFSETQ.

This chain links TRBV12-3 or TRBV12-4 with TRBJ2-7; perhaps TRBD2 as D (5 bases). This CDR3 spans 12 amino acids. V was clipped by 4 bases and J by 3 bases, with 7 bases between them. The CDR3 spells CASSSGLYEQYF. As DNA, the CDR3 is TGTGCCAGCAGTTCCGGACTCTACGAGCAGTACTTC.

This clone was seen only once. The CDR3 loop is CASSLSGNSGVDLYF. The DNA for the CDR3 is TGTGCCAGCAGCCTTAGTGGGAATAGCGGGGTGGACCTGTACTTC. The V and J genes are TRBV7-8 and TRBJ2-7; 8 bases are a match to TRBD2. The CDR3 loop spans 15 amino acids. Trimming at V came to 5 bases and at J to 12 bases, leaving 18 bases not matched to a gene. In germline, CDR1 is SGHVS, CDR2 FQNEAQ. The whole variable domain, filled in from reference TRBV7-8 and TRBJ2-7, reads GAGVSQSPRYKVAKRGQDVALRCDPISGHVSLFWYQQALGQGPEFLTYFQNEAQLDKSGLPSDRFFAERPEGSVSTLKIQRTQQEDSAVYLCASSLSGNSGVDLYFGPGTRLTVT.

The genes are TRBV3-1 (or the pseudogene TRBV3-2) and TRBJ2-5, with TRBD2 matching over 10 bases. With 2 bases clipped from V and 3 bases from J, the junction kept 3 bases outside the gene matches. Germline CDR1 is LGHDT and CDR2 is YNNKEL (reference sequence). This CDR3 region has 15 residues. DNA for the CDR3: TGTGCCAGCAGCCAAACTAGCGGGGCCAAAGAGACCCAGTACTTC. This codes for CASSQTSGAKETQYF.

The CDR3 spells CASSESNGNYGYTF. The CDR3 DNA sequence: TGTGCCAGCAGTGAGTCGAACGGGAACTATGGCTACACCTTC. The chain carries TRBV2 and TRBJ1-2, with D unresolved. The germline V and J ends were trimmed by 3 bases and 2 bases, with 10 bases remaining between them. Germline V gives CDR1 SNHLY, CDR2 FYNNEI. CDR3 length equals 14 residues.